This note documents a single T cell receptor beta chain sequence. Its antigen is still unknown. The data were obtained in a study of somatic mutations in cytotoxic T cells in rheumatoid arthritis. Study-wide findings and caveats: The largest CD8+ clone made up over 20% of CD8+ cells in 8 of 65 patients. Antigens bound by the expanded CD8+ clones were not identified.

V shed 5 bases and J 7 bases; nucleotides not matched to a gene: 5. This CDR3 has 13 amino acids. Germline values: CDR1 SEHNR, CDR2 FQNEAQ (reference sequence). Sequenced by immunoSEQ multiplex PCR; TCRdb stores in-frame clones only, minus some. The profile shows 15,000 to 20,000 clones, 80% of them singletons. This chain uses TRBV7-9 with TRBJ1-1, with 9 nucleotides matching TRBD1. Sequencing was carried out using CD8+ T cells sorted from blood. The clonotype originates from an adult with rheumatoid arthritis. CDR3 coding DNA: TGTGCCAGCAGCAGGGGACAGGGAGTTGAAGCTTTCTTT. Translation: CASSRGQGVEAFF.